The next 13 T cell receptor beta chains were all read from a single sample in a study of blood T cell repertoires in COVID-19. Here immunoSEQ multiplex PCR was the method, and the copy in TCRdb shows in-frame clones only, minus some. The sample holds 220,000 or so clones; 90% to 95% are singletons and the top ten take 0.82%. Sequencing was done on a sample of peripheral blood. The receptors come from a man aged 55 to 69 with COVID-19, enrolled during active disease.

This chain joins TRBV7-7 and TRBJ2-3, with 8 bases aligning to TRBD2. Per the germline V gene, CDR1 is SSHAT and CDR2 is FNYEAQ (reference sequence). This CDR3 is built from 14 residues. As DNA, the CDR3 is TGTGCTAGCGGCCCGGGACTAGAAGTAGATACGCAGTATTTT. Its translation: CASGPGLEVDTQYF.

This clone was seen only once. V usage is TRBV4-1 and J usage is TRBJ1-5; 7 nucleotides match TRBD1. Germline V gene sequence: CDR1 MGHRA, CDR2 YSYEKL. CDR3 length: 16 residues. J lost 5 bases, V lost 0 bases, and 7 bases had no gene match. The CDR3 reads CASSQDLGQVYQPQHF. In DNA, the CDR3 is TGCGCCAGCAGCCAAGATTTAGGACAGGTATATCAGCCCCAGCATTTT.

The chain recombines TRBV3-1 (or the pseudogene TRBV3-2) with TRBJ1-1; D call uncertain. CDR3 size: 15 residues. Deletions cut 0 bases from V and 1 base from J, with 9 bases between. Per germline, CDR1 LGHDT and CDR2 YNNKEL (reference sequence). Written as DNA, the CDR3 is TGTGCCAGCAGCCAAGATTTCGGGAGGAACACTGAAGCTTTCTTT. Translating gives CASSQDFGRNTEAFF.

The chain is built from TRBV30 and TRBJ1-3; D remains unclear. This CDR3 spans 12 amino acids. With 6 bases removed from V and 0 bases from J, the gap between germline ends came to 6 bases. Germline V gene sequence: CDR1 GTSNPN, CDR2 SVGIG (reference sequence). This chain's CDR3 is CACSVSGNTIYF. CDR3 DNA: TGTGCCTGCTCAGTCTCTGGAAACACCATATATTTT.

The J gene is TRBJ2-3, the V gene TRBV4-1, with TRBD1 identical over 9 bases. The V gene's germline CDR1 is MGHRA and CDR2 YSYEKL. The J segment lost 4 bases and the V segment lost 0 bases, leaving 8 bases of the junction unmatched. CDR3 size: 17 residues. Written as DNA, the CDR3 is TGCGCCAGCAGCCAAGATGGGCGGGACAGGGTGGCAGATACGCAGTATTTT. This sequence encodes CASSQDGRDRVADTQYF.

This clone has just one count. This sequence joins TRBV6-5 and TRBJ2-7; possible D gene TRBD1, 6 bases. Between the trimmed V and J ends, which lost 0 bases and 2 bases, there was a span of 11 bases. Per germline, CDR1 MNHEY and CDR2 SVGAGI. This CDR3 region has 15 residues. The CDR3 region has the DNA TGTGCCAGCAGTTACTCGGACAGTACCACCTACGAGCAGTACTTC. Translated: CASSYSDSTTYEQYF.

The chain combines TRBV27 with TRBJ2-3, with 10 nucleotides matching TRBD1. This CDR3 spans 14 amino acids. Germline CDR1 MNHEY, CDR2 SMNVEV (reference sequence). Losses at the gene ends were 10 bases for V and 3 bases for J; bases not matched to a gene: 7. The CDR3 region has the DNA TGTGCCACCGAGGACAGGGGGAGGACAGATACGCAGTATTTT. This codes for CATEDRGRTDTQYF.

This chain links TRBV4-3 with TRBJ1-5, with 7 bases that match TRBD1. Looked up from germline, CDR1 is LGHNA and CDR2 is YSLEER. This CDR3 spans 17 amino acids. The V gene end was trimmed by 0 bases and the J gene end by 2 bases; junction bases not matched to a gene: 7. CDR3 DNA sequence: TGCGCCAGCAGCCAAGAACACTCCACAGGGGGCAATCAGCCCCAGCATTTT. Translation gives CASSQEHSTGGNQPQHF.

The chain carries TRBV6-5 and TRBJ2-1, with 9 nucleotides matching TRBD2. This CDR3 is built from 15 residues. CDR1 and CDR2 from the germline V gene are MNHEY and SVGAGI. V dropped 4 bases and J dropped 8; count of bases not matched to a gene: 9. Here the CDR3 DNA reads TGTGCCAGCAGTTCCCCTAGCGGGATGGCCCATGAGCAGTTCTTC. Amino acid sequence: CASSSPSGMAHEQFF.

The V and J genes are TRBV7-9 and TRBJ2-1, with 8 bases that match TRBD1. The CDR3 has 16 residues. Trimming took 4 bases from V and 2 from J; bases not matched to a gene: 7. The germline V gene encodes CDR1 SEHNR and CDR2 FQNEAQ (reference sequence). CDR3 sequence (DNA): TGTGCCAGCAGCTCACCAGGGGGCGGAACCTACAATGAGCAGTTCTTC. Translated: CASSSPGGGTYNEQFF.

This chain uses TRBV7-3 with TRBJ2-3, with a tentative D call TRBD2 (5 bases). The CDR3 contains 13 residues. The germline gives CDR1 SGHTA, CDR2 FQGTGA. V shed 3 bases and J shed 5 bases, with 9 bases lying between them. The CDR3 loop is CASSFGEKDTQYF. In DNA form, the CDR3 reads TGTGCCAGCAGCTTCGGGGAAAAAGATACGCAGTATTTT.

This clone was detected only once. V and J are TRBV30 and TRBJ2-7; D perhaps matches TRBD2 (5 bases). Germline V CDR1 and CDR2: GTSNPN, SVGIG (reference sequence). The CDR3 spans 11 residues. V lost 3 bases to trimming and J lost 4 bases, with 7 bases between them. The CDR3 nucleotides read TGTGCCTGGAGACAGCGGTACGAGCAGTACTTC. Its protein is CAWRQRYEQYF.

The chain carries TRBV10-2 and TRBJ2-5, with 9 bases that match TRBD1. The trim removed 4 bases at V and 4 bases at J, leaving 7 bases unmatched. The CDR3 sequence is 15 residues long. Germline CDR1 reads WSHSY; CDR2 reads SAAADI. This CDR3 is CASSGILDRGETQYF. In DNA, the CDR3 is TGCGCCAGCAGTGGCATTTTGGACAGGGGAGAGACCCAGTACTTC.